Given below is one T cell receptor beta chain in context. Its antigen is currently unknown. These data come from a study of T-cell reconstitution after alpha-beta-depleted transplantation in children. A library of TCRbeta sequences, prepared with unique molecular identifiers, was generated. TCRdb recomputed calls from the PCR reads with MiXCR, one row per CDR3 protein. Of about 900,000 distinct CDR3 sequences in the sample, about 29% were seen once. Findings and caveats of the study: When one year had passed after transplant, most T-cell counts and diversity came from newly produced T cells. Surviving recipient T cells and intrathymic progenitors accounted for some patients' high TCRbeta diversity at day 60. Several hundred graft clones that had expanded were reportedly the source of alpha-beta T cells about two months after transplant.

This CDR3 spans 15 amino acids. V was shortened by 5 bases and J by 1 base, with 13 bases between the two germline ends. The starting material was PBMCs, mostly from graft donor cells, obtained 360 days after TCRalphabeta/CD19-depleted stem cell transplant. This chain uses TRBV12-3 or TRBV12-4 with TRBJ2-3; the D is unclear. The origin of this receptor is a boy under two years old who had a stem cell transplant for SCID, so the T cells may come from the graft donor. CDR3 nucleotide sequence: TGTGCCAGCAGTAACGGACGGTATCGCACAGATACGCAGTATTTT. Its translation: CASSNGRYRTDTQYF.